The 20 T cell receptor beta chains below were found in one sample sequenced in a study of T cells in Graves' hyperthyroidism and ophthalmopathy (dated by TCRdb to the late 2010s). Libraries came from multiplex PCR. Instrument used: Illumina HiSeq 2000. TCR beta CDR3 regions were amplified from RNA transcripts. For the first round of RT-PCR on the TCR CDR3, the HTBI primer set was used together with the Qiagen OneStep RT-PCR kit. In-frame beta chains were kept once TCRdb had trimmed the public reads at Q25 with fastp and called clones with MiXCR. Entries that share a CDR3 protein sequence are merged under the most common genes and DNA. The sample contains more than 75,000 distinct CDR3 sequences, approximately 56% of them found a single time. Jointly, the top ten make up 25% to 30% of the sample. What was sequenced was blood. The receptors come from a woman in her 40s with Graves' hyperthyroidism.

Worth noting for this clonotype: A read error may produce the germline difference seen at one junction end. The chain has TRBV29-1 and TRBJ2-2, with a possible D match to TRBD2 (5 bases). Germline CDR1 and CDR2: SQVTM and ANQGSEA. The CDR3 is 14 residues long. The CDR3 DNA sequence: TGCAGCGTCGAAGGTCATCGGGATAGCGGGGAGCTGTTTTTT. It is translated as CSVEGHRDSGELFF.

The CDR3 DNA is TGTGCCAGCAGCACGAGACAGGGCGTTTGGGAGACCCAGTACTTC. Translated, it gives CASSTRQGVWETQYF. This chain uses TRBV7-4 with TRBJ2-7; 7 nucleotides line up with TRBD1. The DNA end is more similar to TRBJ2-5, so the J call may be wrong. Per germline, CDR1 SGHVT and CDR2 SQSDAQ. The CDR3 covers 15 residues.

This chain connects TRBV20-1 to TRBJ2-3; 9 bases are shared with TRBD2. V shed 3 bases, J shed 4 bases, and the junction held 8 bases outside the gene matches. The germline gives CDR1 DFQATT, CDR2 SNEGSKA (reference sequence). This CDR3 spans 15 amino acids. As DNA, the CDR3 is TGCAGTGCTAGTCTGGGTAGCGGGAGCGCAGATACGCAGTATTTT. It yields the protein CSASLGSGSADTQYF.

This chain uses TRBV6-1 with TRBJ2-7; 7 bases are a match to TRBD1. The CDR3 has 14 residues. Per germline, CDR1 MNHNS and CDR2 SASEGT. The V and J ends lost 8 bases and 1 base, in that order; junction bases with no gene match: 8. The CDR3 is CASREGGASYEQYF. CDR3 coding DNA: TGTGCCAGCCGAGAAGGGGGCGCATCCTACGAGCAGTACTTC.

This clonotype has ten or more counts. The rearrangement links TRBV7-9 to TRBJ1-4; a possible D gene is TRBD1 (5 bases). Trimming took off 7 bases at V and 0 bases at J, with 9 bases between the two ends. CDR1 is SEHNR, CDR2 FQNEAQ, per germline (reference sequence). This CDR3 comprises 14 residues. The CDR3 protein is CASTTGSTNEKLFF. CDR3 sequence (DNA): TGTGCCAGCACAACAGGTTCAACTAATGAAAAACTGTTTTTT.

Points on this clonotype: Compared with germline, one end of the junction differs, possibly owing to a read error. The rearrangement links TRBV9 to TRBJ2-3; 8 bases are shared with TRBD2. CDR1 SGDLS and CDR2 YYNGEE come from the germline V gene. CDR3 length equals 17 residues. The CDR3 nucleotides are TGTGCCAACAGCGCGTCGGGGACTAGGCGGAGCACAGATACGCAGTATTTT. Its translation is CANSASGTRRSTDTQYF.

This chain joins TRBV29-1 and TRBJ2-7; TRBD1 matches 8 bases. V gave up 6 bases and J gave up 5 bases; unmatched junction bases: 3. This CDR3 is built from 11 residues. Germline V gene sequence: CDR1 SQVTM, CDR2 ANQGSEA. CDR3 region: CSVQGEDEQYF. CDR3 nucleotides: TGCAGCGTACAGGGGGAAGACGAGCAGTACTTC.

The chain joins TRBV7-9 to TRBJ2-3, with 9 positions matching TRBD2. Trimming at V came to 4 bases and at J to 5 bases, leaving 7 bases not matched to a gene. Germline assignment: CDR1 SEHNR and CDR2 FQNEAQ (reference sequence). This CDR3 region has 15 residues. The CDR3 nucleotides read TGTGCCAGCAGCTCGGCCGGGCGGGGGGGAGATACGCAGTATTTT. It yields the protein CASSSAGRGGDTQYF. The variable domain in full, completed from reference TRBV7-9 and TRBJ2-3, reads DTGVSQNPRHKITKRGQNVTFRCDPISEHNRLYWYRQTLGQGPEFLTYFQNEAQLEKSRLLSDRFSAERPKGSFSTLEIQRTEQGDSAMYLCASSSAGRGGDTQYFGPGTRLTVL.

CDR3 amino acids: CSVEHGNEQFF. The CDR3, as DNA: TGCAGCGTTGAACACGGCAATGAGCAGTTCTTC. The rearrangement links TRBV29-1 to TRBJ2-1; D is ambiguous. With 2 bases removed from V and 6 bases from J, the gap between germline ends came to 5 bases. Germline lookup yields CDR1 SQVTM and CDR2 ANQGSEA. The CDR3 covers 11 residues.

The chain uses TRBV7-9 and TRBJ1-2; 11 nucleotides align to TRBD1. CDR3 length: 15 residues. The V gene end was trimmed by 1 base and the J gene end by 6 bases; junction bases not matched to a gene: 4. Germline V lookup: CDR1 SEHNR, CDR2 FQNEAQ (reference sequence). The CDR3 sequence is CASSLGDRGFDGYTF. The CDR3 DNA sequence: TGTGCCAGCAGCTTAGGGGACAGGGGGTTCGATGGCTACACCTTC.

The sample holds a few counts of this clonotype. The CDR3 DNA follows: TGTGCCAGCAGCTTAGTTATGGGAGGCTGGCAAGAAAAACTGTTTTTT. Its translation is CASSLVMGGWQEKLFF. The V gene is TRBV7-2, the J gene TRBJ1-4, with D unresolved. Germline assignment: CDR1 SGHTA and CDR2 FQGNSA. The CDR3 is 16 amino acids. Trimming removed 1 base from V and 8 bases from J, with 17 bases in between.

V usage is TRBV25-1 and J usage is TRBJ1-1, with D possibly matching TRBD1 (6 bases). Trimming stripped 8 bases from V and 4 bases from J, with 17 bases between. CDR1 is MGHDK and CDR2 is SYGVNS in the germline V gene. The CDR3 is made up of 14 amino acids. The CDR3 here is CASLYGRGSTEAFF. The CDR3 DNA sequence: TGTGCCAGCTTATACGGCAGGGGTTCCACTGAAGCTTTCTTT. The full variable domain, rest sourced from reference TRBV25-1 and TRBJ1-1, is EADIYQTPRYLVIGTGKKITLECSQTMGHDKMYWYQQDPGMELHLIHYSYGVNSTEKGDLSSESTVSRIRTEHFPLTLESARPSHTSQYLCASLYGRGSTEAFFGQGTRLTVV.

The chain uses TRBV20-1 and TRBJ1-6, with 10 bases matching TRBD1. The CDR3 has 16 residues. Trimming removed 6 bases from V and 8 bases from J; junction bases left unmatched: 13. In germline, CDR1 is DFQATT, CDR2 SNEGSKA (reference sequence). CDR3 protein: CSAIVQGGQGYSPLHF. Here the CDR3 DNA reads TGCAGTGCCATCGTACAGGGGGGACAGGGGTATTCACCCCTCCACTTT.

CDR3 residues: CSSGSRDYGYTF. CDR3 in DNA: TGCAGCAGCGGGAGTCGGGACTATGGCTACACCTTC. This chain joins TRBV29-1 and TRBJ1-2; no clear D. Germline assignment: CDR1 SQVTM and CDR2 ANQGSEA. The ends were cut back, 8 bases at V and 3 bases at J, with 13 bases in the middle. The CDR3 runs to 12 residues. The full variable domain, completed using reference TRBV29-1 and TRBJ1-2, is SAVISQKPSRDICQRGTSLTIQCQVDSQVTMMFWYRQQPGQSLTLIATANQGSEATYESGFVIDKFPISRPNLTFSTLTVSNMSPEDSSIYLCSSGSRDYGYTFGSGTRLTVV.

About this clonotype: One base away lies a much larger clone, so this may be a sequencing read error. The chain is built from TRBV27 and TRBJ2-7, with D possibly being TRBD2 (5 bases). This CDR3 is 9 amino acids long. From germline, CDR1 is MNHEY and CDR2 SMNVEV (reference sequence). Trimming left V 10 bases short and J 11 bases short, with 12 bases between. CDR3 coding DNA: TGTGCCATCTGTGGGGAGAAGTACTTC. Translation gives CAICGEKYF.

CDR3 sequence: CASGTAGMGGANVLTF. Written as DNA, the CDR3 is TGTGCCAGCGGTACGGCAGGGATGGGTGGGGCCAACGTCCTGACTTTC. This rearrangement joins TRBV6-5 to TRBJ2-6; tentatively, D is TRBD1 (5 bases). This CDR3 comprises 16 residues. Trimming shortened V by 8 bases and J by 3 bases, and 17 bases separated the two germline ends. Germline assignment: CDR1 MNHEY and CDR2 SVGAGI.

As to this clonotype: An end of the junction differs from the germline gene, which may be a read error. This chain connects TRBV18 to TRBJ2-6; D gene uncertain. Germline lookup yields CDR1 KGHSH and CDR2 LQKENI. The CDR3 has 15 amino acids. The CDR3 DNA is TGTGCCAGCTCGGAGCGTTCCTCTGAGGCCAACGTCCTGACTTTC. The encoded protein is CASSERSSEANVLTF.

V usage is TRBV7-8 and J usage is TRBJ1-1, with D tentatively TRBD1 (5 bases). Germline V CDR1 and CDR2: SGHVS, FQNEAQ. Trimming pared 3 bases from V and 2 bases from J, leaving 16 bases between. The CDR3 contains 16 residues. The CDR3 DNA sequence: TGTGCCAGCAGCTTGGGTGGCAGGGCCGAAAACACTGAAGCTTTCTTT. Translation gives CASSLGGRAENTEAFF.

V is TRBV29-1 and J is TRBJ2-5; 9 positions match TRBD1. The CDR3 runs 14 residues. The V gene's germline CDR1 is SQVTM and CDR2 ANQGSEA. J lost 5 bases, V lost 6 bases, and 10 bases had no gene match. Here the CDR3 DNA reads TGCAGCGTACAGGGGGCTTGGAGGTCGGAGACCCAGTACTTC. Its translation is CSVQGAWRSETQYF.

This clonotype was picked up many times. The chain links TRBV7-2 to TRBJ1-1; perhaps TRBD1 as D (6 bases). CDR1 is SGHTA, CDR2 FQGNSA, per germline. This CDR3 has 13 amino acids. Trimming removed 5 bases at V and 11 bases at J, with 18 bases between. CDR3 bases: TGTGCCAGCAGCCAAGGGGGGGGGCCTCGGGCTTTCTTT. Its translation: CASSQGGGPRAFF. Based on the CDR3 plus reference TRBV7-2 and TRBJ1-1, the full variable domain is GAGVSQSPSNKVTEKGKDVELRCDPISGHTALYWYRQSLGQGLEFLIYFQGNSAPDKSGLPSDRFSAERTGGSVSTLTIQRTQQEDSAVYLCASSQGGGPRAFFGQGTRLTVV.